This TCR beta chain comes out of a study of blood T cell repertoires in COVID-19. Study context: Whether acute or convalescent, the COVID-19 samples came from the United States, Italy and Spain. The cDNA or gDNA used as material had been derived from T cells, B-cell-depleted T cells, or PBMCs.

Per the germline V gene, CDR1 is MNHEY and CDR2 is SMNVEV (reference sequence). CDR3 size: 15 residues. Trimming cost V 2 bases and J 5 bases; bases outside gene matches: 3. Per the study methods: Amplified reference gene primers provided the basis for estimating nucleated cell counts. Some clones are missing from TCRdb's copy, which holds only in-frame ones; the method was immunoSEQ multiplex PCR. V and J calls plus clone size are reproduced from that table; the DNA served to infer D and trimming. The sample shows about 160,000 clones, roughly 93% of them seen only once. The rearrangement joins TRBV27 to TRBJ2-1; 10 positions match TRBD1. This sequence was found in a woman aged 50 to 65 with acute or convalescent COVID-19. The sequenced sample was peripheral blood. The chain's CDR3 is CASSLGTGDDNEQFF. CDR3 nucleotide sequence: TGTGCCAGCAGTTTAGGGACAGGGGACGACAATGAGCAGTTCTTC.